The source of this TCR beta chain is a study of blood T cell repertoires in COVID-19. Study background: PBMCs, B-cell-depleted T cells, or T cells were the source of the cDNA or gDNA that made up the material.

TCRdb's copy holds only in-frame clones and misses some; the assay was immunoSEQ multiplex PCR. Of 85,000 to 95,000 clones listed, less than 80% are singletons. Germline CDR1 and CDR2: LNHNV and YYDKDF (reference sequence). CDR3 length equals 17 residues. Trimming took off 1 base at V and 4 bases at J, with 19 bases between the two ends. The sequencing input was peripheral blood. The chain carries TRBV15 and TRBJ1-2; the D gene is possibly TRBD1 (6 bases). This clonotype was sampled from a woman aged 80 or over with acute or convalescent COVID-19. This chain's CDR3 is CATSRGPDRQMGYGYTF. The CDR3 DNA follows: TGTGCCACCAGCAGAGGACCTGACAGGCAAATGGGCTATGGCTACACCTTC.